Reported below is one T cell receptor (beta chain). Antigen unknown. A sample-barcoded 5' primer and a J-beta primer mix were used in a second PCR of roughly 7 to 11 cycles. Unique molecular identifiers of 12 random nucleotides labeled each cDNA. Via MiXCR, TCRdb re-called the 5' RACE reads, giving one row per CDR3 protein. The sample contains approximately 800,000 distinct CDR3 sequences, about 36% of which appear only once. This sample stems from a study of blood T cells in healthy people across ages. Overall study findings and caveats: Donor CMV status, an unknown factor, possibly confounded changes in expanded clonotypes. In long-lived donors, naive CD4+ cell counts and diversity exceeded those of aged donors.

The sequence derives from a young man in good health. The sequencing sample was made of blood.

DNA of the CDR3: TGTGCCAGCAGCGTAAATCTGCGGGATGGCTACACCTTC. This sequence encodes CASSVNLRDGYTF. The genes are TRBV7-2 and TRBJ1-2; no firm D call. The length of the CDR3 is 13 residues. Germline V lookup: CDR1 SGHTA, CDR2 FQGNSA. Trimming shortened V by 5 bases and J by 6 bases, and 13 bases separated the two germline ends.